The clone carrying this T cell receptor (beta chain) was detected only a few times. Its antigen is still unknown. The germline V gene encodes CDR1 LNHDA and CDR2 SQIVND (reference sequence). V was pared by 1 base and J by 5 bases, with 8 bases between. This CDR3 is 13 amino acids long. The data stem from a study of early T cells in non-severe SARS-CoV-2 infection. For the study at large: Chains from this unsorted whole-blood bulk RNA could not be paired.

Each single cDNA molecule received a unique molecular identifier. A single record per CDR3 protein comes from TCRdb applying MiXCR to the 5' RACE reads. Among roughly 93,000 distinct CDR3 sequences, roughly 14% were seen once, and the ten largest hold about 0.58%. General study results and limits: Matching with VDJdb favored anti-spike CD8 responses (missing private and CD4 specificities).

Sequencing was done on a sample of whole blood. This sequence originates from an adult who was a healthcare worker with PCR-confirmed SARS-CoV-2 infection or an uninfected control (not recorded which). V usage is TRBV19 and J usage is TRBJ2-5; no clear D gene. The CDR3 DNA is TGTGCCAGTAGTATAGCTGTTAGCGAGACCCAGTACTTC. Translated: CASSIAVSETQYF.